Shown below are 32 T cell receptor beta chains from a single sample sequenced in a study of Ad26.COV2.S vaccination and SARS-CoV-2 variants. The data were produced by immunoSEQ multiplex PCR, yet TCRdb's version contains in-frame clones alone and is incomplete. The sample has about 350,000 clones, around 86% seen once. This sample's treatment: about 20 received Ad26.COV2.S at low or high dose, single or two shots; about 5 received placebo; per-sample allocation not given. Samples were taken on day 63 after the first vaccine or placebo injection. This specimen was peripheral blood, taken in a trial of Ad26.COV2.S vaccine versus placebo. These receptors were collected from a person aged 18 to 59 who received the Ad26.COV2.S COVID-19 vaccine or a placebo.

The chain recombines TRBV4-3 with TRBJ1-1, with no clear D. V lost 5 bases to trimming and J lost 2 bases, with 12 bases between them. Germline assignment: CDR1 LGHNA and CDR2 YSLEER. CDR3 size: 14 residues. CDR3 coding DNA: TGCGCCAGCAGCGATAGGACTACTAACACTGAAGCTTTCTTT. Translating gives CASSDRTTNTEAFF.

The chain links TRBV9 to TRBJ1-2; D is perhaps TRBD1 (5 bases). Germline V CDR1 and CDR2: SGDLS, YYNGEE. V was pared by 4 bases and J by 4 bases, with 23 bases between. CDR3 length equals 17 residues. CDR3 loop: CASSLVGTPTGGYGYTF. The CDR3 DNA follows: TGTGCCAGCAGCCTCGTCGGGACTCCAACTGGGGGCTATGGCTACACCTTC.

The chain recombines TRBV9 with TRBJ2-7; possibly TRBD1 for D (6 bases). CDR1 and CDR2 (germline): SGDLS, YYNGEE. This CDR3 has 14 amino acids. V was trimmed by 0 bases and J by 2 bases, leaving 9 bases between them. The CDR3 DNA reads as TGTGCCAGCAGCGTAGGTGACAGGCCCTACGAGCAGTACTTC. It is translated as CASSVGDRPYEQYF.

The rearrangement joins TRBV3-1 (or the pseudogene TRBV3-2) to TRBJ1-2; unclear D gene. V was shortened by 1 base and J by 5 bases, with 14 bases between the two germline ends. Germline V gene lookup returns CDR1 LGHDT and CDR2 YNNKEL (reference sequence). The CDR3 length is 15 residues. CDR3 in amino acids: CASSQGSQVRYGYTF. Written as DNA, the CDR3 is TGTGCCAGCAGCCAAGGGTCCCAGGTCCGATATGGCTACACCTTC.

This chain connects TRBV6-5 to TRBJ1-1, with 8 bases matching TRBD1. With 1 base clipped from V and 7 bases from J, the junction kept 8 bases outside the gene matches. CDR1 is MNHEY, CDR2 SVGAGI, per germline. This CDR3 comprises 15 residues. CDR3 bases: TGTGCCAGCAGTTACTACCCCCAGGGGGCCCTTGAAGCTTTCTTT. It yields the protein CASSYYPQGALEAFF.

This clone was detected only a few times. This rearrangement joins TRBV30 to TRBJ1-3, with D uncertain. Germline CDR1 GTSNPN, CDR2 SVGIG (reference sequence). This CDR3 spans 12 amino acids. V lost 4 bases and J lost 7, with 11 bases in between. CDR3 DNA: TGTGCCTGGACGGCTGGAGGCAACACCATATATTTT. Its protein is CAWTAGGNTIYF.

This clone was detected only once. The chain links TRBV5-1 to TRBJ1-1, with 11 positions matching TRBD1. V lost 4 bases, J lost 3 bases, and 8 bases stayed unmatched. The CDR3 loop spans 16 amino acids. CDR1 SGHRS and CDR2 YFSETQ come from the germline V gene. The DNA for the CDR3 is TGCGCCAGCAGCGGACAGGGGGCTGTTCTGGACACTGAAGCTTTCTTT. Encoded protein: CASSGQGAVLDTEAFF.

The rearrangement joins TRBV27 to TRBJ2-3; 7 positions agree with TRBD1. This CDR3 has 12 residues. The germline V gene has CDR1 MNHEY and CDR2 SMNVEV (reference sequence). With V trimmed by 6 bases and J by 4 bases, 1 base remained unmatched. CDR3 DNA: TGTGCCAGCAGAGGGGGCGCAGATACGCAGTATTTT. The encoded protein is CASRGGADTQYF.

The CDR3 coding sequence is TGTGCCATCAGTGACCCCCCGACAGGAAGGACTGAAGCTTTCTTT. As protein: CAISDPPTGRTEAFF. This chain joins TRBV10-3 and TRBJ1-1, with a possible D match to TRBD1 (6 bases). This CDR3 has 15 amino acids. Germline values: CDR1 ENHRY, CDR2 SYGVKD. V lost 3 bases and J lost 5, with 16 bases in between.

The chain couples TRBV13 to TRBJ1-4, with unresolved D. CDR1 and CDR2 from the germline V gene are PRHDT and FYEKMQ (reference sequence). CDR3 length equals 17 residues. V was pared by 2 bases and J by 0 bases, with 13 bases between. CDR3 nucleotides: TGTGCCAGCAGCTTACGGGTCAGCCTCCCAACTAATGAAAAACTGTTTTTT. Its protein is CASSLRVSLPTNEKLFF.

The rearrangement links TRBV27 to TRBJ2-2; the D gene is possibly TRBD2 (6 bases). Per the germline V gene, CDR1 is MNHEY and CDR2 is SMNVEV (reference sequence). CDR3 size: 14 residues. Deletions cut 7 bases from V and 5 bases from J, with 14 bases between. The CDR3 reads CASIGGDNTGELFF. The CDR3 nucleotides are TGTGCCAGCATTGGCGGGGATAATACCGGGGAGCTGTTTTTT.

This clone was detected only once. This rearrangement joins TRBV27 to TRBJ1-1; D is possibly TRBD1 (6 bases). The germline V gene encodes CDR1 MNHEY and CDR2 SMNVEV (reference sequence). Trimming shortened V by 3 bases and J by 0 bases, and 8 bases separated the two germline ends. This CDR3 contains 14 residues. The CDR3: CASSFQGLNTEAFF. CDR3 DNA sequence: TGTGCCAGCAGTTTTCAGGGGTTGAACACTGAAGCTTTCTTT.

This sequence joins TRBV11-2 and TRBJ1-5; no clear D. Germline V lookup: CDR1 SGHAT, CDR2 FQNNGV. Trimming stripped 0 bases from V and 2 bases from J, with 5 bases between. The CDR3 totals 14 residues. The CDR3 here is CASSLERGNQPQHF. The CDR3 DNA is TGTGCCAGCAGCTTAGAAAGGGGCAATCAGCCCCAGCATTTT.

This rearrangement joins TRBV13 to TRBJ1-2; a possible D gene is TRBD1 (5 bases). The ends were cut back, 2 bases at V and 5 bases at J, with 12 bases in the middle. The CDR3 length is 14 residues. Looked up from germline, CDR1 is PRHDT and CDR2 is FYEKMQ (reference sequence). The CDR3 loop reads CASSLYPGTYGYTF. The CDR3 coding sequence is TGTGCCAGCAGCTTATATCCAGGGACTTATGGCTACACCTTC.

The J gene is TRBJ2-7, the V gene TRBV27; D perhaps matches TRBD1 (7 bases). Germline-derived CDR1 and CDR2 are MNHEY and SMNVEV (reference sequence). The V and J ends lost 6 bases and 0 bases respectively, with 18 bases between them. This CDR3 spans 16 amino acids. CDR3 sequence (DNA): TGTGCCAGCAGACGGGGGAGGACAGGTGACTCCTACGAGCAGTACTTC. Translating gives CASRRGRTGDSYEQYF.

The CDR3 sequence: CASSPPRGGLTYEQYF. Written as DNA, the CDR3 is TGTGCCAGCAGCCCCCCCCGGGGGGGGTTAACCTACGAGCAGTACTTC. The rearrangement joins TRBV3-1 (or the pseudogene TRBV3-2) to TRBJ2-7, with 8 nucleotides matching TRBD2. Germline assignment: CDR1 LGHDT and CDR2 YNNKEL (reference sequence). V was pared by 4 bases and J by 2 bases, with 10 bases of the junction left unmatched. The CDR3 is 16 amino acids.

This clone is a singleton in its sample. The chain couples TRBV4-3 to TRBJ2-5; 7 bases align to TRBD2. This CDR3 comprises 15 residues. Germline V gene sequence: CDR1 LGHNA, CDR2 YSLEER. The V gene end was trimmed by 0 bases and the J gene end by 5 bases; junction bases not matched to a gene: 6. The CDR3 sequence: CASSQDLRGGETQYF. CDR3 nucleotide sequence: TGCGCCAGCAGCCAAGATCTCCGCGGGGGTGAGACCCAGTACTTC.

This sequence joins TRBV14 and TRBJ1-1; 9 nucleotides agree with TRBD1. This CDR3 spans 13 amino acids. After removal of 2 bases from V and 11 bases from J, the junction contained 6 bases not matched to a gene. Per germline, CDR1 SGHDN and CDR2 FVKESK. CDR3 loop: CASSQTWDREAFF. The CDR3 DNA follows: TGTGCCAGCAGCCAAACGTGGGACAGGGAGGCTTTCTTT.

This clone was counted once. The rearrangement joins TRBV4-2 to TRBJ2-7; TRBD2 aligns across 11 bases. Trimming removed 3 bases from V and 6 bases from J; junction bases left unmatched: 10. Germline lookup yields CDR1 LGHNA and CDR2 YNFKEQ. The CDR3 loop spans 16 amino acids. The CDR3 DNA sequence: TGTGCCAGCAGCCATCCCTATAGCGGGGGGGCCGGCGAGCAGTACTTC. It specifies CASSHPYSGGAGEQYF.

The rearrangement joins TRBV11-1 to TRBJ1-5; possibly TRBD1 for D (6 bases). CDR3 size: 13 residues. CDR1 is SGHAT and CDR2 is FQDESV in the germline V gene (reference sequence). Trimming left V 6 bases short and J 7 bases short, with 13 bases between. This chain's CDR3 is CASSWTDNQPQHF. DNA of the CDR3: TGTGCCAGCAGTTGGACAGACAACCAGCCCCAGCATTTT.

The chain uses TRBV5-4 and TRBJ1-6; D is uncertain. Germline V gene sequence: CDR1 SGHNT, CDR2 YYREEE (reference sequence). The CDR3 is made up of 15 amino acids. V shed 3 bases and J shed 5 bases, with 12 bases lying between them. CDR3 residues: CASSSRDRDNSPLHF. DNA for the CDR3: TGTGCCAGCAGCTCCCGGGATCGGGATAATTCACCCCTCCACTTT.

The V gene is TRBV7-9, the J gene TRBJ1-5; D ambiguous. CDR3 length: 12 amino acids. CDR1 SEHNR and CDR2 FQNEAQ come from the germline V gene (reference sequence). V was cut by 5 bases and J by 6 bases, with 8 bases left in between. Here the CDR3 DNA reads TGTGCCAGCAGCCAAGAGGGTCAGCCCCAGCATTTT. It encodes CASSQEGQPQHF.

This clone was seen a single time. The genes are TRBV2 and TRBJ2-5; 7 positions agree with TRBD1. Germline assignment: CDR1 SNHLY and CDR2 FYNNEI. The ends lost 5 bases at V and 2 bases at J; junction bases unmatched: 5. The CDR3 is 14 amino acids. The CDR3 is CASSMWTGQETQYF. The DNA for the CDR3 is TGTGCCAGCAGTATGTGGACAGGACAAGAGACCCAGTACTTC.

Details on this clone: Germline is not matched at one junction end, which may reflect a read error. V gene TRBV7-7 combines with J gene TRBJ2-6; D uncertain. The CDR3 loop spans 13 amino acids. CDR1 is SSHAT and CDR2 is FNYEAQ in the germline V gene (reference sequence). The CDR3 sequence: CASSPPGANVLTF. The CDR3 region has the DNA TGTGCTAGCAGCCCGCCGGGGGCCAACGTCCTGACTTTC.

The chain carries TRBV19 and TRBJ1-4; 7 nucleotides align to TRBD1. Germline V gives CDR1 LNHDA, CDR2 SQIVND (reference sequence). Trimming took 6 bases from V and 7 from J; bases not matched to a gene: 8. CDR3 length equals 14 residues. CDR3 amino acids: CASSPGTAPEKLFF. The CDR3 DNA is TGTGCCAGTAGCCCTGGGACAGCCCCTGAAAAACTGTTTTTT.

The chain recombines TRBV6-1 with TRBJ2-7, with 7 bases aligning to TRBD1. Per the germline V gene, CDR1 is MNHNS and CDR2 is SASEGT. The CDR3 totals 15 residues. V was pared by 1 base and J by 3 bases, with 6 bases of the junction left unmatched. The CDR3 protein is CASSEEGALIYEQYF. Here the CDR3 DNA reads TGTGCCAGCAGTGAAGAGGGGGCATTGATCTACGAGCAGTACTTC.

Only one count was recorded for this clone. V is TRBV12-3 or TRBV12-4 and J is TRBJ1-2, with TRBD1 matching over 8 bases. The CDR3 is 12 residues long. The junction had 4 bases not matched to a gene; V was cut back by 7 bases and J by 6 bases. This CDR3 is CASNQGADGYTF. The CDR3 DNA follows: TGTGCCAGCAACCAGGGGGCCGATGGCTACACCTTC.

This clone was observed a single time. The CDR3 DNA reads TGTGCCAGCAGCGCCGGGACAGGGGGCCAAGAGACCCAGTACTTC. Protein sequence: CASSAGTGGQETQYF. V usage is TRBV9 and J usage is TRBJ2-5, with 11 bases identical to TRBD1. The CDR3 contains 15 residues. The J segment lost 1 base and the V segment lost 3 bases, leaving 2 bases of the junction unmatched. Germline lookup yields CDR1 SGDLS and CDR2 YYNGEE.

On this clone: The identical CDR3 is also encoded by other nucleotide sequences in the sample. The V gene is TRBV19, the J gene TRBJ2-6, with unresolved D. The germline gives CDR1 LNHDA, CDR2 SQIVND (reference sequence). The CDR3 spans 13 residues. The V gene lost 7 bases and the J gene lost 4 bases, with 8 bases spanning the gap. The CDR3 bases are TGTGCCAGTACCCCTGGAGGGGCCAACGTCCTGACTTTC. It yields the protein CASTPGGANVLTF.

As for this clone: Different DNA sequences within this sample yield the same CDR3. CDR3 coding DNA: TGTGCCAGCAGCTTTCAGGGCTACGAGCAGTACTTC. Its protein product is CASSFQGYEQYF. This chain uses TRBV7-2 with TRBJ2-7, with D tentatively TRBD1 (5 bases). Germline CDR1 and CDR2: SGHTA and FQGNSA. The CDR3 totals 12 residues. Deletions cut 3 bases from V and 3 bases from J, with 6 bases between.

CDR3 nucleotides: TGTGCCAGCAGTGGGGGAAACAGCACAGATACGCAGTATTTT. This codes for CASSGGNSTDTQYF. The V gene is TRBV6-4, the J gene TRBJ2-3; D call uncertain. Germline CDR1 is MRHNA and CDR2 is SNTAGT. The V gene lost 4 bases and the J gene lost 0 bases, with 8 bases spanning the gap. This CDR3 is 14 amino acids long.

The chain has TRBV1 and TRBJ2-7; the D call of TRBD2 is as the table states it, not checked on the DNA. TRBV1 is shown as a pseudogene. This CDR3 has 17 amino acids. CDR3 nucleotides: TGCACCAGCAGCCAAGATCCGGCGGGGGGGCCTATATCCGAGCAGTACTTC. Protein sequence: CTSSQDPAGGPISEQYF.